This is a list of T cell receptor beta chains from one sample in a study of control samples from healthy donors and cancer patients. Measured with immunoSEQ multiplex PCR; TCRdb has only the in-frame clones, and not every one. The table includes some 100,000 clones, approximately 90% detected once. Sample: blood. The source of these receptors is a woman aged 45 to 65 in good health. Both conserved end residues are part of each CDR3. A D gene is named only where the DNA matches it firmly. Size is omitted from some rows. Given values are once, few, many or a class for expanded clones.

.	TRBJ2-5	.	TRBV1	17	CTSSHFPLAGDQETQYF	TGCACCAGCAGCCACTTCCCACTAGCGGGGGACCAAGAGACCCAGTACTTC
.	TRBJ2-3	TRBD2	TRBV19	18	CASSPPLPLAGGTDTQYF	TGTGCCAGTAGTCCCCCCCTCCCTCTAGCGGGGGGCACAGATACGCAGTATTTT
.	TRBJ2-3	.	TRBV18	15	CASSRGTLNTDTQYF	TGTGCCAGCTCACGAGGGACGCTCAACACAGATACGCAGTATTTT
.	TRBJ1-6	.	TRBV4-3	16	CASSQDGGSYNSPLHF	TGCGCCAGCAGCCAAGATGGGGGCTCCTATAATTCACCCCTCCACTTT
.	TRBJ2-3	.	TRBV5-1	12	CASSFVFDTQYF	TGCGCCAGCAGCTTCGTTTTTGATACGCAGTATTTT
.	TRBJ2-2	.	TRBV3-1/TRBV3-2	15	CASSLPRQNTGELFF	TGTGCCAGCAGCCTGCCACGACAGAACACCGGGGAGCTGTTTTTT
.	TRBJ2-1	TRBD2	TRBV9	17	CASSVDLAGGQYNEQFF	TGTGCCAGCAGCGTAGACCTAGCGGGAGGGCAATACAATGAGCAGTTCTTC
once	TRBJ1-1	.	TRBV5-4	17	CASSETTGTRHRTEAFF	TGTGCCAGCAGCGAAACGACCGGGACGCGGCACAGGACTGAAGCTTTCTTT
.	TRBJ2-1	.	TRBV3-1/TRBV3-2	14	CASSQGRVWDEQFF	TGTGCCAGCAGCCAAGGCAGGGTTTGGGATGAGCAGTTCTTC
.	TRBJ2-2	.	TRBV9	17	CASSVDPGYSNTGELFF	TGTGCCAGCAGCGTAGACCCGGGATACTCGAACACCGGGGAGCTGTTTTTT
once	TRBJ2-3	TRBD2	TRBV4-1	17	CASSQDRIAGGQDTQYF	TGCGCCAGCAGCCAAGATCGAATAGCGGGAGGACAAGATACGCAGTATTTT
once	TRBJ2-3	TRBD2	TRBV4-3	17	CASSQEGLAGGTDTQYF	TGCGCCAGCAGCCAAGAAGGTCTAGCGGGAGGGACAGATACGCAGTATTTT
.	TRBJ1-1	TRBD1	TRBV7-8	14	CASSSDRGRTEAFF	TGTGCCAGCAGCTCCGACAGGGGGCGGACTGAAGCTTTCTTT
.	TRBJ2-5	.	TRBV4-3	16	CASSQEVGGFQETQYF	TGCGCCAGCAGCCAAGAAGTGGGGGGATTCCAAGAGACCCAGTACTTC
.	TRBJ2-7	.	TRBV5-1	16	CASSRGGAESSYEQYF	TGCGCCAGCAGCCGCGGCGGGGCCGAGAGCTCCTACGAGCAGTACTTC
once	TRBJ2-3	TRBD2	TRBV9	16	CASSVVLAGVADTQYF	TGTGCCAGCAGCGTAGTACTAGCGGGAGTCGCAGATACGCAGTATTTT
.	TRBJ2-3	.	TRBV7-9	11	CASSLTDTQYF	TGTGCCAGCAGCTTGACAGATACGCAGTATTTT
.	TRBJ1-5	.	TRBV7-8	15	CASSAQVGGNQPQHF	TGTGCCAGCAGCGCACAGGTCGGCGGCAATCAGCCCCAGCATTTT
.	TRBJ1-2	TRBD1	TRBV27	17	CASSLSRRTGGNYGYTF	TGTGCCAGCAGTTTATCCAGAAGGACAGGGGGGAACTATGGCTACACCTTC
.	TRBJ1-4	.	TRBV5-6	14	CASSLQGSGEKLFF	TGTGCCAGCAGCTTGCAGGGATCTGGAGAAAAACTGTTTTTT
.	TRBJ2-3	TRBD1	TRBV6-2/TRBV6-3	15	CASSFRDRGADTQYF	TGTGCCAGCAGTTTTAGGGACAGGGGAGCAGATACGCAGTATTTT
once	TRBJ2-1	TRBD2	TRBV9	14	CASSVSGTYNEQFF	TGTGCCAGCAGCGTCAGCGGGACTTACAATGAGCAGTTCTTC
few	TRBJ2-5	.	TRBV5-4	13	CASSLAGFETQYF	TGTGCCAGCAGCTTGGCCGGGTTTGAGACCCAGTACTTC
once	TRBJ1-1	.	TRBV20-1	11	CSAFKGVGAFF	TGCAGTGCTTTTAAGGGGGTGGGAGCTTTCTTT
.	TRBJ1-6	.	TRBV1	14	CTSRASSYNSPLHF	TGCACCAGCAGGGCAAGCTCCTATAATTCACCCCTCCACTTT
.	TRBJ1-5	.	TRBV4-1	14	CASSPGTVNQPQHF	TGCGCCAGCAGCCCCGGGACGGTGAATCAGCCCCAGCATTTT
.	TRBJ1-2	TRBD1	TRBV13	17	CASSSPGQVVKSHGYTF	TGTGCCAGCAGCTCGCCGGGACAGGTTGTCAAGAGTCATGGCTACACCTTC
few	TRBJ2-5	.	TRBV4-1	12	CASSDPPETQYF	TGCGCCAGCAGTGACCCACCAGAGACCCAGTACTTC
.	TRBJ1-1	.	TRBV6-5	15	CASNSQPQGNTEAFF	TGTGCCAGCAACTCCCAGCCCCAAGGGAACACTGAAGCTTTCTTT